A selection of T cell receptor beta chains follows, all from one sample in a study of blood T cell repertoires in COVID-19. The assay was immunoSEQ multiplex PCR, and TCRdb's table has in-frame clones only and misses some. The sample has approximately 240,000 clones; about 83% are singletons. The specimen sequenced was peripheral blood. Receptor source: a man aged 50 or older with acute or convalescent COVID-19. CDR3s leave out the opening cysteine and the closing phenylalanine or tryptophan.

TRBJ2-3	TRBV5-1	ASSYTGHGSTDTQY
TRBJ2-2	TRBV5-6	ASSPTQDRNTGELF
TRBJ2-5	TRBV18	ASSPMGPETPQETQY
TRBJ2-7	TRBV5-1	ASSRWAGGSSEQY
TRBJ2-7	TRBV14	ASSQGRGIYEQY
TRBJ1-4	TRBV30	AWGTDNEKLF
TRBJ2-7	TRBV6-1	ASSTPSDSYEQY
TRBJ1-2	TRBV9	ASRRQGADGYT
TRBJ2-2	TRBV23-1	ASSQSISPGNTGELF
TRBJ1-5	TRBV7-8	ASSFGGSHPNQPQH
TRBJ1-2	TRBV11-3	ASSLTDGGGYGYT
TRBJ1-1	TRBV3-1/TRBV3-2	ASSQVKTEAF
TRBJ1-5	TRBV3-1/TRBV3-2	ASSQNPSSNQPQH
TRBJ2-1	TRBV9	ASSGGLASGKGNEQF
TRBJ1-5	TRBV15	ATSRDLSGQPQH
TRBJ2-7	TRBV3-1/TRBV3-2	ASSLPKLSSRSYEQY
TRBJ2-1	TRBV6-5	ASSHGQGGNEQF
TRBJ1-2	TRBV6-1	ASSATPGGTVRRYT
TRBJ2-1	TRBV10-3	AMGEGQGPYNEQF
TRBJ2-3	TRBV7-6	ASSSGQGTDTQY
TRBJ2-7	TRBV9	ASAPGQETYEQY
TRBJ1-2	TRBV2	ASSDQGLRYT
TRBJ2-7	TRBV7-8	ASSRVDRFYEQY
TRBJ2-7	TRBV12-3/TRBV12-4	ASSLDRAYEQY
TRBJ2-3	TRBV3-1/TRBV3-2	ASSQGTGTTSGTQY
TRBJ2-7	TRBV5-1	ASSLEGHGFSYEQY